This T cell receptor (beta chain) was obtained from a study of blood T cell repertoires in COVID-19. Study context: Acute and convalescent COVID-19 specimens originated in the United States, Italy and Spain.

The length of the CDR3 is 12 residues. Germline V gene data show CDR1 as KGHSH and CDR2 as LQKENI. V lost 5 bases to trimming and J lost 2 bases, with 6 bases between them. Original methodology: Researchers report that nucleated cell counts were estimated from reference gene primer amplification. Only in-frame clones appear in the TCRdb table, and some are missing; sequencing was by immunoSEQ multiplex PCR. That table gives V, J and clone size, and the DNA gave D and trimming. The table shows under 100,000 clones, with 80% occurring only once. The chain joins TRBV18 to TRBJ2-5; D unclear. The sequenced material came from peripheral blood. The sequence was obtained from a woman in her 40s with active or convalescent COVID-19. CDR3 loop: CASSTRQETQYF. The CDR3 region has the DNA TGTGCCAGCTCAACCAGGCAAGAGACCCAGTACTTC.